A single sample is the source of the 16 T cell receptor beta chains below, sequenced in a study of blood T cell repertoires in COVID-19. Libraries were prepared by immunoSEQ multiplex PCR; TCRdb keeps only in-frame clonotypes and omits some of them. The data contain 200,000 to 250,000 clones, 86% of them seen just once; the ten biggest clones take up about 4%. The sample was PBMCs or T cells enriched from blood (not recorded which). The receptors originated from a woman in her thirties or forties with acute COVID-19.

V usage is TRBV2 and J usage is TRBJ1-2, with D tentatively TRBD1 (6 bases). Trimming shortened V by 4 bases and J by 7 bases, and 13 bases separated the two germline ends. In germline, CDR1 is SNHLY, CDR2 FYNNEI. The CDR3 covers 13 residues. The CDR3 DNA is TGTGCCAGCAGTGGTACAGGGAGGGGTGGCTACACCTTC. Protein product: CASSGTGRGGYTF.

The chain recombines TRBV18 with TRBJ1-1; TRBD1 matches at 9 bases. J gave up 3 bases and V 6 bases, and 8 bases lay outside the gene matches. This CDR3 comprises 15 residues. The germline V gene encodes CDR1 KGHSH and CDR2 LQKENI. The CDR3 nucleotides read TGTGCCAGCTCCCACAGGGGGCATGATTACACTGAAGCTTTCTTT. It encodes CASSHRGHDYTEAFF. The full variable domain, in which reference TRBV18 and TRBJ1-1 provide the parts outside the CDR3, is NAGVMQNPRHLVRRRGQEARLRCSPMKGHSHVYWYRQLPEEGLKFMVYLQKENIIDESGMPKERFSAEFPKEGPSILRIQQVVRGDSAAYFCASSHRGHDYTEAFFGQGTRLTVV.

The chain links TRBV6-5 to TRBJ1-2; 7 positions match TRBD1. Germline CDR1 MNHEY, CDR2 SVGAGI. The CDR3 is 13 residues long. Trimming took 8 bases from V and 8 from J; bases not matched to a gene: 11. The DNA for the CDR3 is TGTGCCAGCCCCCCCGACAGGGTGGGGGGCTACACCTTC. Its protein is CASPPDRVGGYTF.

The sample holds one count of this clone. J is TRBJ1-2 and V is TRBV19; D remains ambiguous. In germline, CDR1 is LNHDA, CDR2 SQIVND (reference sequence). The CDR3 is 14 amino acids. V was pared by 3 bases and J by 3 bases, with 11 bases between. For the CDR3, the DNA is TGTGCCAGTAGTATTACGACAACCGACTATGGCTACACCTTC. Protein sequence: CASSITTTDYGYTF.

The chain employs TRBV7-3 and TRBJ2-2; 10 bases align to TRBD1. Germline-derived CDR1 and CDR2 are SGHTA and FQGTGA. The V segment lost 5 bases and the J segment 7 bases; nucleotides outside the gene matches: 10. The CDR3 is made up of 16 amino acids. The CDR3 spells CASSASGTGVGGELFF. The CDR3 region has the DNA TGTGCCAGCAGCGCTTCCGGGACAGGGGTCGGCGGGGAGCTGTTTTTT.

The J gene is TRBJ1-1, the V gene TRBV6-5; weak D call: TRBD1 (6 bases). This CDR3 comprises 11 residues. Germline loops: CDR1 MNHEY, CDR2 SVGAGI. V lost 11 bases to trimming and J lost 7 bases, with 14 bases between them. CDR3 amino acids: CAYGTTHEAFF. DNA for the CDR3: TGTGCCTATGGGACAACCCATGAAGCTTTCTTT.

The genes are TRBV29-1 and TRBJ2-2; 8 bases are shared with TRBD2. Germline lookup yields CDR1 SQVTM and CDR2 ANQGSEA. Trimming removed 3 bases from V and 3 bases from J; junction bases left unmatched: 3. The CDR3 is made up of 14 amino acids. For the CDR3, the DNA is TGCAGCGTTGATGGCGGGGGGTACACCGGGGAGCTGTTTTTT. Protein: CSVDGGGYTGELFF.

Only one count was recorded for this clone. This sequence joins TRBV5-1 and TRBJ1-2; no clear D. The CDR3 is 16 amino acids. V lost 1 base and J 2 bases, leaving 15 bases between the germline ends. Per the germline V gene, CDR1 is SGHRS and CDR2 is YFSETQ. The chain's CDR3 is CASSLYLSGANYGYTF. The CDR3 DNA reads as TGCGCCAGCAGCTTGTACCTGTCGGGAGCGAACTATGGCTACACCTTC.

The chain recombines TRBV30 with TRBJ1-2; tentative D call: TRBD1 (5 bases). V lost 2 bases and J lost 8, with 9 bases in between. The V gene's germline CDR1 is GTSNPN and CDR2 SVGIG (reference sequence). The CDR3 is made up of 11 amino acids. In DNA, the CDR3 is TGTGCCTGGAGTCAAGGGGCGGGCTACACCTTC. Its translation is CAWSQGAGYTF.

The CDR3 here is CSARTGGMNTEAFF. The CDR3 region has the DNA TGCAGCGCACGGACAGGGGGCATGAACACTGAAGCTTTCTTT. The rearrangement joins TRBV29-1 to TRBJ1-1; the match to TRBD1 covers 11 bases. Trimming cost V 7 bases and J 0 bases; bases outside gene matches: 4. Germline-derived CDR1 and CDR2 are SQVTM and ANQGSEA. This CDR3 region has 14 residues. The full variable domain, completed using reference TRBV29-1 and TRBJ1-1, is SAVISQKPSRDICQRGTSLTIQCQVDSQVTMMFWYRQQPGQSLTLIATANQGSEATYESGFVIDKFPISRPNLTFSTLTVSNMSPEDSSIYLCSARTGGMNTEAFFGQGTRLTVV.

V is TRBV13 and J is TRBJ2-3; tentative D call: TRBD2 (6 bases). This CDR3 is built from 16 residues. Trimming stripped 3 bases from V and 2 bases from J, with 15 bases between. The germline CDR1 and CDR2 sequences are PRHDT and FYEKMQ (reference sequence). The CDR3 DNA is TGTGCCAGCAGCTTTACCGGGGGACCTCTCACAGATACGCAGTATTTT. Protein sequence: CASSFTGGPLTDTQYF. The variable domain in full, completed from reference TRBV13 and TRBJ2-3, reads AAGVIQSPRHLIKEKRETATLKCYPIPRHDTVYWYQQGPGQDPQFLISFYEKMQSDKGSIPDRFSAQQFSDYHSELNMSSLELGDSALYFCASSFTGGPLTDTQYFGPGTRLTVL.

V is TRBV7-3 and J is TRBJ2-2; a weak D match, TRBD2 (5 bases). Germline-derived CDR1 and CDR2 are SGHTA and FQGTGA. There are 15 residues in the CDR3. The germline V and J ends were trimmed by 5 bases and 0 bases, with 10 bases remaining between them. This chain's CDR3 is CASSLGMANTGELFF. CDR3 nucleotides: TGTGCCAGCAGCCTCGGGATGGCGAACACCGGGGAGCTGTTTTTT.

The rearrangement links TRBV15 to TRBJ1-2; D possibly corresponds to TRBD1 (5 bases). Germline CDR1 reads LNHNV; CDR2 reads YYDKDF (reference sequence). CDR3 size: 13 residues. With 0 bases removed from V and 8 bases from J, the gap between germline ends came to 10 bases. The CDR3 is CATSRDRVSGYTF. In nucleotides, the CDR3 is TGTGCCACCAGCAGAGACAGGGTTTCAGGCTACACCTTC.

The chain carries TRBV7-8 and TRBJ1-6, with TRBD1 identical over 9 bases. Losses at the gene ends were 5 bases for V and 11 bases for J; bases not matched to a gene: 7. The CDR3 spans 14 residues. Germline values: CDR1 SGHVS, CDR2 FQNEAQ. CDR3 nucleotide sequence: TGTGCCAGCAGCCAGGGACAGGGATTTCCACCCCTCCACTTT. It is translated as CASSQGQGFPPLHF.

The chain couples TRBV29-1 to TRBJ1-5, with 9 bases aligning to TRBD1. Germline V gene lookup returns CDR1 SQVTM and CDR2 ANQGSEA. The V gene end was trimmed by 7 bases and the J gene end by 2 bases; junction bases not matched to a gene: 12. This CDR3 has 16 residues. The CDR3 DNA follows: TGCAGCGCCACAACACAGGGGGCGCCGGGCAATCAGCCCCAGCATTTT. Its protein product is CSATTQGAPGNQPQHF.

V usage is TRBV4-2 and J usage is TRBJ1-1, with a tentative D call TRBD1 (5 bases). This CDR3 comprises 17 residues. Germline values: CDR1 LGHNA, CDR2 YNFKEQ. V dropped 0 bases and J dropped 1 base, with 15 bases sitting between them. CDR3 sequence reads: CASSQDPSGRGNTEAFF. For the CDR3, the DNA is TGTGCCAGCAGCCAAGATCCGTCGGGGAGGGGGAACACTGAAGCTTTCTTT.